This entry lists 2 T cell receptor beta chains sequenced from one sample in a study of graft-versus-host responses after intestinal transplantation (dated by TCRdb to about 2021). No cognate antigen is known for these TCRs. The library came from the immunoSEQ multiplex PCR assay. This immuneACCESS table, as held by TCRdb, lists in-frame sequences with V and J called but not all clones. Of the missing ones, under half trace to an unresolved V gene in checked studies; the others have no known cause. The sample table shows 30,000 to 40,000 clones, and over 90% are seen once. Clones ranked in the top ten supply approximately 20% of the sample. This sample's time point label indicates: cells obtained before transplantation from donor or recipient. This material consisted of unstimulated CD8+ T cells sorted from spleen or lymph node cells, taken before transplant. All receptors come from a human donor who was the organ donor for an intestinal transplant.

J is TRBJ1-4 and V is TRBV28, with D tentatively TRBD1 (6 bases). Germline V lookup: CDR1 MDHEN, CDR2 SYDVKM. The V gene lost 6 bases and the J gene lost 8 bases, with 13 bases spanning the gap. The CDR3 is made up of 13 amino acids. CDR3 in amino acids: CASRAGVWEKLFF. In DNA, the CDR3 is TGTGCCAGCAGAGCAGGGGTTTGGGAAAAACTGTTTTTT.

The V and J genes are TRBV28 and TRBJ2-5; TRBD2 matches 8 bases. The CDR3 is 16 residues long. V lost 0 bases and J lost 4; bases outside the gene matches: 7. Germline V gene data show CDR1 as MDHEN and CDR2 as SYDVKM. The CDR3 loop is CASSLWGGGLGETQYF. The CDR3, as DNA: TGTGCCAGCAGTTTATGGGGCGGGGGGCTGGGAGAGACCCAGTACTTC.